Listed here are 19 T cell receptor beta chains from one sample, sequenced in a study of T cell responses to AZD1222 COVID-19 vaccine. This table comes from immunoSEQ multiplex PCR, and its TCRdb copy is limited to in-frame clones, with some not included. The sample lists about 99,000 clones, roughly 91% seen once, with about 4.8% in the top ten. Here the sequenced sample was peripheral blood, taken on day 0 of AZD1222 vaccination. These receptor sequences come from an adult in good health.

The V and J genes are TRBV11-2 and TRBJ2-3; 11 bases align to TRBD2. This CDR3 comprises 15 residues. The trim removed 5 bases at V and 5 bases at J, leaving 6 bases unmatched. Germline V gene sequence: CDR1 SGHAT, CDR2 FQNNGV. CDR3 loop: CASSTTGTSGDTQYF. In nucleotides, the CDR3 is TGTGCCAGCAGCACAACCGGGACTAGCGGAGATACGCAGTATTTT.

The chain recombines TRBV5-1 with TRBJ2-7, with D unresolved. The germline gives CDR1 SGHRS, CDR2 YFSETQ. CDR3 length: 13 residues. V lost 0 bases and J 2 bases, leaving 6 bases between the germline ends. CDR3 loop: CASSLDSAYEQYF. For the CDR3, the DNA is TGCGCCAGCAGCTTGGACAGCGCCTACGAGCAGTACTTC.

The gene calls are TRBV5-8 and TRBJ1-6; D unresolved. V lost 5 bases and J 10 bases, leaving 7 bases between the germline ends. Germline CDR1 is SGHTS and CDR2 is YDEGEE. The CDR3 loop spans 11 amino acids. The CDR3 DNA follows: TGTGCCAGCAGTTTTTCGTCACCCCTCCACTTT. This gives the protein CASSFSSPLHF.

The CDR3 here is CASSLGQGPISNTEAFF. The CDR3 DNA reads TGTGCCAGCAGCTTGGGGCAGGGTCCTATCTCGAACACTGAAGCTTTCTTT. The rearrangement uses TRBV5-8 and TRBJ1-1; perhaps TRBD1 as D (5 bases). CDR3 length: 17 amino acids. Between the trimmed V and J ends, which lost 0 bases and 1 base, there was a span of 16 bases. Germline V gene sequence: CDR1 SGHTS, CDR2 YDEGEE.

V usage is TRBV5-4 and J usage is TRBJ1-2; 8 bases align to TRBD1. The CDR3 extends over 16 amino acids. Looked up from germline, CDR1 is SGHNT and CDR2 is YYREEE (reference sequence). The junction had 8 bases not matched to a gene; V was cut back by 1 base and J by 3 bases. CDR3 in amino acids: CASSLRATGAYYGYTF. The CDR3 DNA follows: TGTGCCAGCAGCTTGAGGGCGACAGGGGCATACTATGGCTACACCTTC.

This clone was found once. This sequence joins TRBV3-1 (or the pseudogene TRBV3-2) and TRBJ1-4, with unresolved D. V lost 0 bases and J lost 8, with 13 bases in between. The CDR3 spans 15 residues. Germline V lookup: CDR1 LGHDT, CDR2 YNNKEL (reference sequence). The CDR3 loop reads CASSQDFRFGEKLFF. In DNA, the CDR3 is TGTGCCAGCAGCCAAGATTTCAGGTTTGGCGAAAAACTGTTTTTT.

The CDR3 coding sequence is TGTGCCAGCAGCTCCCGGGTCAGAAGGGCAAATCAGCCCCAGCATTTT. This codes for CASSSRVRRANQPQHF. This chain uses TRBV5-8 with TRBJ1-5; D gene uncertain. CDR3 size: 16 residues. Trimming removed 3 bases from V and 4 bases from J, with 17 bases in between. In germline, CDR1 is SGHTS, CDR2 YDEGEE. The entire variable domain, with the rest obtained from reference TRBV5-8 and TRBJ1-5, is as follows: EAGVTQSPTHLIKTRGQQATLRCSPISGHTSVYWYQQALGLGLQFLLWYDEGEERNRGNFPPRFSGRQFPNYSSELNVNALELEDSALYLCASSSRVRRANQPQHFGDGTRLSIL.

The chain joins TRBV27 to TRBJ2-2; 7 nucleotides align to TRBD1. This CDR3 region has 16 residues. Trimming removed 1 base from V and 0 bases from J; junction bases left unmatched: 2. CDR1 MNHEY and CDR2 SMNVEV come from the germline V gene (reference sequence). CDR3 residues: CASSLWDRSNTGELFF. The CDR3 DNA reads TGTGCCAGCAGTTTATGGGACAGATCGAACACCGGGGAGCTGTTTTTT.

The genes are TRBV21-1 and TRBJ1-2; TRBD1 reflects the table's D call only, with no check against the DNA. TRBV21-1 is a pseudogene locus. CDR3 length: 14 residues. The CDR3 coding sequence is TGTGCCAGCAAAGGGTGGGACAGGATCTATGGCTACACCTTC. Its protein is CASKGWDRIYGYTF.

The chain recombines TRBV2 with TRBJ1-1; D is uncertain. Germline V lookup: CDR1 SNHLY, CDR2 FYNNEI. V lost 8 bases to trimming and J lost 5 bases, with 9 bases between them. This CDR3 region has 11 residues. CDR3: CASAWGTEAFF. Here the CDR3 DNA reads TGTGCCAGCGCCTGGGGAACTGAAGCTTTCTTT.

This clone was observed a single time. This chain uses TRBV18 with TRBJ1-2, with a weak D call TRBD1 (5 bases). Trimming shortened V by 5 bases and J by 4 bases, and 5 bases separated the two germline ends. CDR3 size: 11 residues. Germline-derived CDR1 and CDR2 are KGHSH and LQKENI. The CDR3 spells CASSGAYGYTF. The CDR3 nucleotides are TGTGCCAGCTCAGGGGCCTATGGCTACACCTTC.

There are a few counts of this clone. The chain uses TRBV6-2 or TRBV6-3 and TRBJ1-5; D not certain. V was trimmed by 5 bases and J by 3 bases, leaving 11 bases between them. This CDR3 region has 14 residues. Germline CDR1 reads MNHEY; CDR2 reads SVGEGT. The CDR3 reads CASSSGLINQPQHF. The CDR3 DNA reads as TGTGCCAGCAGTAGCGGACTCATCAATCAGCCCCAGCATTTT.

This chain links TRBV30 with TRBJ1-1; D unclear. Per germline, CDR1 GTSNPN and CDR2 SVGIG (reference sequence). The V end was cut by 2 bases, the J end by 7 bases, with 8 bases between. The CDR3 spans 11 residues. In DNA form, the CDR3 reads TGTGCCTGGAGTCGTCTGAATGAAGCTTTCTTT. Its translation is CAWSRLNEAFF.

This chain connects TRBV4-1 to TRBJ1-2; TRBD1 matches at 11 bases. The CDR3 extends over 14 amino acids. Losses at the gene ends were 3 bases for V and 4 bases for J; bases not matched to a gene: 1. Germline V gene lookup returns CDR1 MGHRA and CDR2 YSYEKL. CDR3 amino acids: CASSQGQGGYGYTF. The CDR3 DNA is TGCGCCAGCAGCCAGGGACAGGGGGGCTATGGCTACACCTTC.

The chain employs TRBV6-5 and TRBJ2-1, with 9 bases that match TRBD2. This CDR3 is 16 amino acids long. Unmatched junction bases numbered 7, after V lost 0 bases and J lost 7 bases. From germline, CDR1 is MNHEY and CDR2 SVGAGI. CDR3 protein: CASSYSLRGGVNEQFF. The CDR3 region has the DNA TGTGCCAGCAGTTACTCCTTGCGGGGGGGGGTGAATGAGCAGTTCTTC.

The chain links TRBV28 to TRBJ2-7; a weak D match, TRBD2 (5 bases). Germline assignment: CDR1 MDHEN and CDR2 SYDVKM. This CDR3 has 15 residues. V dropped 6 bases and J dropped 2 bases, with 17 bases sitting between them. CDR3 DNA: TGTGCCAGCAGAATTGGCGGGCAAGGTCCCTACGAGCAGTACTTC. As protein: CASRIGGQGPYEQYF.

The chain links TRBV19 to TRBJ2-7; tentative D call: TRBD1 (8 bases). Trimming cost V 4 bases and J 1 base, with 14 bases left between them. The CDR3 contains 15 residues. The germline V gene has CDR1 LNHDA and CDR2 SQIVND (reference sequence). The CDR3 sequence is CASSRGQGGSYEQYF. DNA for the CDR3: TGTGCCAGTAGTAGAGGACAGGGAGGGTCCTACGAGCAGTACTTC.

The genes are TRBV7-6 and TRBJ1-1; D may be TRBD1 (5 bases). The ends were cut back, 4 bases at V and 0 bases at J, with 15 bases in the middle. CDR1 SGHVS and CDR2 FNYEAQ come from the germline V gene. The CDR3 is 16 residues long. CDR3 region: CASSSDRVFMNTEAFF. CDR3 bases: TGTGCCAGCAGCTCAGACAGAGTGTTCATGAACACTGAAGCTTTCTTT.

The CDR3 here is CASSHTPQGASPNTEAFF. In nucleotides, the CDR3 is TGCGCCAGCAGCCATACGCCACAGGGGGCTTCGCCTAACACTGAAGCTTTCTTT. The chain couples TRBV4-1 to TRBJ1-1; TRBD1 matches at 9 bases. Germline V CDR1 and CDR2: MGHRA, YSYEKL. V lost 3 bases and J lost 2; bases outside the gene matches: 13. This CDR3 is built from 18 residues.